The source of this TCR beta chain is a study of CD8+CD57+ T cells in acquired aplastic anemia. The CDR3 contains 18 residues. V shed 1 base and J 7 bases; nucleotides not matched to a gene: 13. Germline CDR1 reads MGHRA; CDR2 reads YSYEKL. This clonotype was seen ten or more times. The template used for profiling TCR beta VDJ and CDR3 was genomic DNA. TCRdb re-called the reads through MiXCR, storing one row per CDR3 protein. This repertoire shows about 190,000 distinct CDR3 sequences, approximately 50% found once; its top ten account for approximately 16%. This sequence joins TRBV4-1 and TRBJ1-6, with 7 bases aligning to TRBD1. The clonotype was recovered from a human donor in good health, serving as a control. Material for sequencing was sorted CD4+, CD8+, or CD8+CD57+ T cells (not recorded which) from PBMCs. The CDR3 here is CASSQGIPLQGNNSPLHF. Written as DNA, the CDR3 is TGCGCCAGCAGCCAAGGAATTCCACTACAGGGGAACAATTCACCCCTCCACTTT.